This is a list of T cell receptor beta chains from one sample in a study of T cell responses to AZD1222 COVID-19 vaccine. Method: immunoSEQ multiplex PCR; TCRdb's copy keeps in-frame clones and lacks some. The data show 110,000 to 150,000 clones, approximately 85% seen once. Sample: peripheral blood, taken on day 0 of AZD1222 vaccination. The receptors originated from an adult in good health. The CDR3 runs from the conserved cysteine through the conserved F or W. Each record gives: CDR3 protein, V gene, D gene, clone size. D genes are given only for firm matches. Some rows mark clone size as missing; the rest say once, few, many or name a class of expanded clone.

CASSESVGPGNTIYF TRBV6-1 NA NA
CASSPDRTGEQFF TRBV5-1 TRBD1 NA
CATIHGAVGDYGYTF TRBV21-1 NA NA
CASSLDGGVGNTIYF TRBV5-4 NA NA
CASSYGRGGWENIQYF TRBV6-5 TRBD1 NA
CSVRTSGRGLSPHFAEQFF TRBV29-1 TRBD2 NA
CAWGSGGRGQPQHF TRBV30 TRBD1 NA
CASSQDGYTIYF TRBV14 NA NA
CASSHEYRDTGELFF TRBV4-2 NA NA
CASSPPPAGGPSPLHF TRBV18 TRBD1 NA
CASSQDFDSRYGYTF TRBV4-1 NA NA
CASSLVGSTGELFF TRBV7-8 NA once
CSVEIRGLNAPDTQYF TRBV29-1 NA NA
CASSLGTGSSYNSPLHF TRBV5-1 TRBD1 NA
CASRSAANTEAFF TRBV19 NA once
CAWSRSILQVSNQPQHF TRBV30 NA NA
CASSPRRANTGELFF TRBV11-3 NA NA
CASGRGYTF TRBV6-6 NA once
CASKGDAEGYTF TRBV2 NA few
CASSESIAGELYNEQFF TRBV10-1 TRBD2 NA
CASSSPVGARIVGNTIYF TRBV19 NA NA
CASSRGQLASGNTIYF TRBV3-1/TRBV3-2 TRBD1 NA
CASSSRVSAGNTIYF TRBV6-5 NA NA
CASRAGTGYGYTF TRBV19 NA NA
CASSFTGQTLPEAFF TRBV7-8 TRBD1 once
CASSPQLGQADNSPLHF TRBV6-6 TRBD1 NA
CASSFKLNTEAFF TRBV7-2 NA NA
CASSEARDRAGGYTF TRBV6-1 TRBD1 NA
CASSLGQGSTEAFF TRBV9 TRBD1 NA
CASSLWGGYGYTF TRBV28 NA few